This T cell receptor beta chain was profiled in a study of T-cell reconstitution after alpha-beta-depleted transplantation in children. General study findings and limits: The study traced high day-60 TCRbeta diversity in some patients to surviving recipient T cells and thymic progenitors.

V gave up 1 base and J gave up 3 bases, with 10 bases separating them. The CDR3 length is 14 residues. Germline V gives CDR1 SGHAT, CDR2 FQNNGV. Unique molecular identifiers were incorporated during preparation of the TCRbeta library. TCRdb ran MiXCR on the PCR reads and lists one entry per CDR3 protein. The sample holds about 250,000 distinct CDR3 sequences, 24% seen once. In its sample, this clonotype was seen many times. What it recognizes is unknown. The rearrangement uses TRBV11-2 and TRBJ2-7; D is perhaps TRBD2 (5 bases). The sequence was obtained from a female patient aged 2-15 years who had a stem cell transplant for congenital amegakaryocytic thrombocytopenia, so the T cells may come from the graft donor. This specimen was PBMCs, mostly from graft donor cells, taken 360 days after TCRalphabeta/CD19-depleted stem cell transplant. The CDR3 bases are TGTGCCAGCAGCTTAGTAGGACTTTTCTACGAGCAGTACTTC. Amino acids: CASSLVGLFYEQYF.